This T cell receptor beta chain is from a study of a mutant IDH1 vaccine in newly diagnosed glioma. For the study at large: Former treatment meant radiotherapy, temozolomide, or both; the majority had gotten both.

Remarks on this clone: Its target is not known.

The time point was: week 47, end of study. With topical imiquimod, each dose of the vaccine consisted of 300 ug of mutant IDH1 20-mer peptide. Libraries were prepared by immunoSEQ multiplex PCR; TCRdb keeps only in-frame clonotypes and omits some of them. Among approximately 58,000 clones listed, under 85% were seen once. The clonotype comes from a young man with glioma. The sample was PBMCs, taken from a glioma patient whose treatment included an IDH1 peptide vaccine.

The CDR3 here is CASSPQGREQFF. CDR3 in DNA: TGCGCCAGCAGCCCCCAGGGAAGAGAGCAGTTCTTC. The V gene is TRBV5-1, the J gene TRBJ2-1; tentatively, D is TRBD1 (5 bases). The CDR3 runs to 12 residues. CDR1 and CDR2 from the germline V gene are SGHRS and YFSETQ. V was cut by 4 bases and J by 10 bases, with 12 bases left in between.